These T cell receptor beta chains were read from a single sample in a study of cytomegalovirus exposure and HLA in healthy donors. Clones were read by immunoSEQ multiplex PCR, and TCRdb kept only the in-frame ones, dropping some. The table records approximately 270,000 clones, roughly 87% of them present only once. Sequences were obtained from PBMCs. The receptor set was obtained from a man aged 18 to 35 in good health and CMV-seropositive. Each CDR3 is given with its conserved first and last residue. Fields, in order: V gene, clone size, CDR3 length, J gene, D gene, CDR3 DNA, CDR3 protein. A D gene is named only where the DNA matches it firmly. Where a row states a size, it is once, few, many or the class of an expanded clone; other rows omit it.

>TRBV15|-|14|TRBJ1-5|-
TGTGCCACCAGCACAGGGAAGGGCAATCAGCCCCAGCATTTT
CATSTGKGNQPQHF
>TRBV13|-|14|TRBJ2-1|TRBD1
TGTGCCAGCAGCTTCCCGACAGGGATAAATGAGCAGTTCTTC
CASSFPTGINEQFF
>TRBV4-2|-|16|TRBJ2-1|-
TGTGCCAGCAGCCAAGTGTCAGCTACTATTTACAATGAGCAGTTCTTC
CASSQVSATIYNEQFF
>TRBV14|-|14|TRBJ1-1|TRBD1
TGTGCCAGCAGCAGCCGGGACAGGGGAACTGAAGCTTTCTTT
CASSSRDRGTEAFF
>TRBV5-4|-|16|TRBJ2-7|-
TGTGCCAGCAGCTTGGTTCAGGGCCCGTCAAAGCACGAGCAGTACTTC
CASSLVQGPSKHEQYF
>TRBV6-1|-|15|TRBJ1-4|-
TGTGCCAGCAGTGCGACGCGGGCCTTAAATGAAAAACTGTTTTTT
CASSATRALNEKLFF
>TRBV27|-|14|TRBJ2-7|-
TGTGCCAGCAGTCGAAGTGGGAGCCACTACGAGCAGTACTTC
CASSRSGSHYEQYF
>TRBV28|-|14|TRBJ2-7|-
TGTGCCAGCAGTTTCGGTCTAGGGGCGTACGAGCAGTACTTC
CASSFGLGAYEQYF
>TRBV4-1|-|14|TRBJ1-2|TRBD1
TGCGCCAGCAGCCAGCCGGGACAGGGAGGAGGCTACACCTTC
CASSQPGQGGGYTF
>TRBV11-2|-|16|TRBJ1-1|TRBD1
TGTGCCAGCAGCTCTAGACAGGGACAGGATGGCACTGAAGCTTTCTTT
CASSSRQGQDGTEAFF
>TRBV27|once|15|TRBJ2-5|TRBD2
TGTGCCAGCAGTTTAGTGGGAGGGCCACTCGAGACCCAGTACTTC
CASSLVGGPLETQYF
>TRBV29-1|few|13|TRBJ1-2|-
TGCAGCGTTGAACGGGACCGGGCTATAGGCTACACCTTC
CSVERDRAIGYTF
>TRBV29-1|-|11|TRBJ2-3|-
TGCAGCGTTGACGGCACAGATACGCAGTATTTT
CSVDGTDTQYF
>TRBV9|-|13|TRBJ1-1|-
TGTGCCAGCAGCCCTGGGTGGGGGGAGTCGGCTTTCTTT
CASSPGWGESAFF
>TRBV10-2|-|11|TRBJ2-1|-
TGCGCCAGCAGCTTAGCTATTGAGCAGTTCTTC
CASSLAIEQFF
>TRBV29-1|once|14|TRBJ2-3|-
TGCAGCGTTGGGACCCGCCTGAGCACAGATACGCAGTATTTT
CSVGTRLSTDTQYF
>TRBV29-1|-|15|TRBJ1-1|-
TGCAGCGTTAGGGGTGGGGAACAGCTCTTCAAGGGTGCTTTCTTT
CSVRGGEQLFKGAFF
>TRBV19|-|13|TRBJ2-3|-
TGTGCCAGTAGTATCGGGACCTCAGATACGCAGTATTTT
CASSIGTSDTQYF
>TRBV19|-|15|TRBJ2-1|TRBD2
TGTGCCAGTCTCGGGTTGAGCGGGAGGGGGAATGAGCAGTTCTTC
CASLGLSGRGNEQFF
>TRBV6-1|-|13|TRBJ2-7|-
TGTGCCAGCAGACCGGCGGGGAGCGGCGAGCAGTACTTC
CASRPAGSGEQYF
>TRBV5-1|-|15|TRBJ1-1|-
TGCGCCAGCAGCTTGACCGGGACACTGAACACTGAAGCTTTCTTT
CASSLTGTLNTEAFF
>TRBV5-4|-|15|TRBJ2-3|TRBD2
TGTGCCAGCAGCACACCGGACCGGGAGGGAGATACGCAGTATTTT
CASSTPDREGDTQYF
>TRBV7-9|-|17|TRBJ1-1|TRBD1
TGTGCCAGCAGCTCCCACCCCGACAGGGACATGAACACTGAAGCTTTCTTT
CASSSHPDRDMNTEAFF
>TRBV6-5|-|14|TRBJ2-7|TRBD2
TGTGCCAGCAATGAAGCGGGGGCGCCCTACGAGCAGTACTTC
CASNEAGAPYEQYF
>TRBV28|once|13|TRBJ2-7|-
TGTGCCAGCAGACCCGGAGGGTGGTGGGAGCAGTACTTC
CASRPGGWWEQYF
>TRBV7-9|-|18|TRBJ1-2|-
TGTGCCAGCAGCTCACCCAGGGGCTGGGGGAGCATCGACTATGGCTACACCTTC
CASSSPRGWGSIDYGYTF
>TRBV5-1|-|16|TRBJ2-3|-
TGCGCCAGCAGCTTCACTCCTGAACAAAGCACAGATACGCAGTATTTT
CASSFTPEQSTDTQYF
>TRBV5-1|-|13|TRBJ2-5|-
TGCGCCAGCAGCCCCGGACAGCAAGAGACCCAGTACTTC
CASSPGQQETQYF
>TRBV5-1|-|19|TRBJ2-7|TRBD1
TGCGCCAGCAGCTTGGACCCTCGGACAGGGGCCTCTAGGGTCTACGAGCAGTACTTC
CASSLDPRTGASRVYEQYF
>TRBV5-1|-|14|TRBJ2-7|-
TGCGCCAGCAGCTTGGGGTGGAGTGAGTACGAGCAGTACTTC
CASSLGWSEYEQYF
>TRBV4-2|-|15|TRBJ1-1|-
TGTGCCAGCAGCCAAGAGGGCACGATGAACACTGAAGCTTTCTTT
CASSQEGTMNTEAFF
>TRBV11-2|once|16|TRBJ2-1|TRBD2
TGTGCCAGCAGCTTAATAGCGGGAAGATTCTACAATGAGCAGTTCTTC
CASSLIAGRFYNEQFF
>TRBV18|once|16|TRBJ1-3|-
TGTGCCAGCTCACCACCGTGGGCTTCTCCTGGAAACACCATATATTTT
CASSPPWASPGNTIYF
>TRBV30|once|14|TRBJ1-5|-
TGTGCCTGGAGTGTCAACCGCGCCCGGCCGCCCCAGCATTTT
CAWSVNRARPPQHF
>TRBV6-1|-|13|TRBJ1-5|TRBD1
TGTGCCAGCAGGGGACAGCCCAATCAGCCCCAGCATTTT
CASRGQPNQPQHF
>TRBV12-5|-|13|TRBJ1-5|-
TGTGCTAGTGGTCTGAATACCTATCAGCCCCAGCATTTT
CASGLNTYQPQHF
>TRBV6-1|-|14|TRBJ1-5|-
TGTGCCAGCAGTGAACAGGGAGGCGATCAGCCCCAGCATTTT
CASSEQGGDQPQHF
>TRBV28|few|13|TRBJ1-4|-
TGTGCCAGCAGTTCGACAGTTGATGAAAAACTGTTTTTT
CASSSTVDEKLFF
>TRBV6-1|-|15|TRBJ2-5|-
TGTGCCAGCAGTGAAAGTCCAGCTTCAGGGGAGACCCAGTACTTC
CASSESPASGETQYF
>TRBV5-6|-|19|TRBJ2-7|TRBD2
TGTGCCAGCAGCTTGAGTCTTGGGATCCGGAAGCTAGCGGTCTACGAGCAGTACTTC
CASSLSLGIRKLAVYEQYF
>TRBV28|-|13|TRBJ1-1|-
TGTGCCAGCAGTTTGGCGGAGAACACTGAAGCTTTCTTT
CASSLAENTEAFF
>TRBV10-3|-|15|TRBJ2-6|-
TGTGCCATCAGTGAGAGAGGGTCCGGGGCCAACGTCCTGACTTTC
CAISERGSGANVLTF
>TRBV27|-|15|TRBJ1-1|-
TGTGCCAGCAGTTTAGTTGGGAAGTTGGTCACTGAAGCTTTCTTT
CASSLVGKLVTEAFF
>TRBV7-2|-|13|TRBJ1-2|-
TGTGCCATCCTGGGGGGAGCTAACTATGGCTACACCTTC
CAILGGANYGYTF
>TRBV11-3|-|14|TRBJ2-3|-
TGTGCCAGCAGCTCGGGCCCTAGCACAGATACGCAGTATTTT
CASSSGPSTDTQYF
>TRBV9|-|12|TRBJ2-1|-
TGTGCCAGCAGCGTAGGGGGGCTTGAGCAGTTCTTC
CASSVGGLEQFF
>TRBV5-1|-|16|TRBJ1-3|TRBD1
TGCGCCAGCAGCTCCTGGACAGGGAGCTCTGGAAACACCATATATTTT
CASSSWTGSSGNTIYF
>TRBV5-1|once|14|TRBJ2-2|-
TGCGCCAGCAGTAACGGACAGATTGCCCGGGAGCTGTTTTTT
CASSNGQIARELFF
>TRBV30|-|12|TRBJ2-7|-
TGTGCCTGGAGTACCCCGGCCTACGAGCAGTACTTC
CAWSTPAYEQYF
>TRBV5-1|-|15|TRBJ1-1|TRBD1
TGCGCCAGCAGCTTCGGGACAGTTGAGTGGACTGAAGCTTTCTTT
CASSFGTVEWTEAFF
>TRBV6-1|-|13|TRBJ2-5|-
TGTGCCAGCAGCCCAGGGAAACAAGAGACCCAGTACTTC
CASSPGKQETQYF
>TRBV23-1|-|15|TRBJ1-5|-
TGCGCCAGCAGTCGAGGCGGGAATAGCAATCAGCCCCAGCATTTT
CASSRGGNSNQPQHF